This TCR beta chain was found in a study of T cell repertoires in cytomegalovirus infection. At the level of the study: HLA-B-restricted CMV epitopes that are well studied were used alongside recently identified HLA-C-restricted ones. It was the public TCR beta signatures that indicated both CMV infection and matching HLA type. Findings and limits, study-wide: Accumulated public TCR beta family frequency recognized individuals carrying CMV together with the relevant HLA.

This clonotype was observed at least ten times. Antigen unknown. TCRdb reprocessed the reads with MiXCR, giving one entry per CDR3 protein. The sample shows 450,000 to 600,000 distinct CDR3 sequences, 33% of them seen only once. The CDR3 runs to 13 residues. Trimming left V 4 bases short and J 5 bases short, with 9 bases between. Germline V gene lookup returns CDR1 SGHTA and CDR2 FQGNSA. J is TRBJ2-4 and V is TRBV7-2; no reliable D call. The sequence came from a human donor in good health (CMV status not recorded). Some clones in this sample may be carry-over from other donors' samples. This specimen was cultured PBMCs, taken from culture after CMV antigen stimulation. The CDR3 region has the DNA TGTGCCAGCAGCTCACGGAACCAAAACATTCAGTACTTC. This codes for CASSSRNQNIQYF.